Here is one TCR beta chain with its context. Its specificity is not known. These data belong to a study of cytomegalovirus exposure and HLA in healthy donors. Primers: 60 Vbeta forward and 13 Jbeta reverse. Profiled with immunoSEQ multiplex PCR; TCRdb holds only in-frame clones, not every one. Of roughly 170,000 clones in the sample, around 83% are singletons; the top ten hold about 1.6%. Germline V gene sequence: CDR1 SGHVS, CDR2 FQNEAQ. The CDR3 is 15 residues long. With V trimmed by 4 bases and J by 5 bases, 8 bases remained unmatched. Study-level points and caveats: Researchers reported in a later analysis that common viral pathogens appeared linked to several top clusters. A further, later analysis showed that HLA-associated TCR beta chains (compared with equally common others) were more clonally expanded. The listing of approximately 160 TCR beta chains classed them as cytomegalovirus-associated.

Specimen: PBMCs. The gene calls are TRBV7-8 and TRBJ1-2, with 9 bases lining up with TRBD1. The receptor's source is a man aged 50 to 60 in good health and CMV-seronegative. CDR3 region: CASSWGGQGSYGYTF. CDR3 in DNA: TGTGCCAGCAGCTGGGGGGGACAGGGTTCTTATGGCTACACCTTC.